This TCR beta chain was found in a study of Tregs in tolerant kidney transplant recipients. Overall study results and limits: Changing PCR primers prevented nucleotide comparison between some patients' samples.

TCRdb's copy holds only in-frame clones and misses some; the assay was immunoSEQ multiplex PCR. The table has about 73,000 clones, roughly 98% seen once. The CDR3 sequence is 13 residues long. V gave up 6 bases and J gave up 7 bases; unmatched junction bases: 6. CDR1 LNHDA and CDR2 SQIVND come from the germline V gene (reference sequence). In regard to this clone: Its antigen is not known.

Unstimulated Tregs (CD4+CD25+CD127-) and CD4+CD25- non-Tregs were sorted from PBMCs. The rearrangement joins TRBV19 to TRBJ1-2; 9 positions agree with TRBD1. The input for sequencing was CD4+ T cells from blood, taken before the transplant. The receptor's source is a human donor who received a combined kidney and bone marrow transplant. As DNA, the CDR3 is TGTGCCAGTAGAACAGGGGGCGCAGGTGGCTACACCTTC. Translating gives CASRTGGAGGYTF.